Shown below are 22 T cell receptor beta chains from a single sample sequenced in a study of blood T cells in healthy people across ages (dated by TCRdb to the mid-2010s). The library was built by means of 5' RACE. Data came from an Illumina HiSeq 2500. A second PCR of 7 to 11 cycles was performed with a sample-barcoded 5' primer and a J-beta primer mix. TCRdb reprocessing: public reads trimmed at Q25 with fastp, clones called with MiXCR, in-frame beta chains kept. Merged by CDR3 protein, the rows form single entries marked with the most common genes and DNA. In this sample the table shows about 1.1 million distinct CDR3 sequences, more than 30% of which occur a single time. In total, the top ten clones hold about an eighth of the sample. Sequencing input: blood. The receptor source for this set is a young man in good health.

The sample holds a few counts of this clonotype. The J gene is TRBJ2-7, the V gene TRBV5-1, with D unresolved. The V gene's germline CDR1 is SGHRS and CDR2 YFSETQ. This CDR3 is built from 12 residues. Trimming took off 4 bases at V and 3 bases at J, with 8 bases between the two ends. This CDR3 reads CASSANFYEQYF. DNA of the CDR3: TGCGCCAGCAGCGCAAACTTCTACGAGCAGTACTTC.

For this clonotype: A much bigger clone sits one base away, suggesting this may be a read error. V and J are TRBV5-1 and TRBJ2-2; D may be TRBD1 (5 bases). V gave up 6 bases and J gave up 1 base, with 10 bases separating them. Germline CDR1 is SGHRS and CDR2 is YFSETQ. This CDR3 has 14 residues. Here the CDR3 reads CASNGTGNTGELFF. The CDR3 DNA follows: TGCGCCAGCAACGGTACAGGGAACACCGGGGAGCTGTTTTTT.

Concerning this clonotype itself: Sequence at one end of the junction differs from germline and may be a read error. The chain couples TRBV19 to TRBJ1-2, with D tentatively TRBD1 (6 bases). CDR1 is LNHDA, CDR2 SQIVND, per germline (reference sequence). The CDR3 runs 14 residues. This CDR3 is CASSPGGRAYGYIF. CDR3 in DNA: TGTGCCAGTAGCCCGGGGGGCAGGGCCTATGGCTACATCTTC.

Worth noting for this clonotype: This sequence may be a read error, since a much larger clone differs from it by one base. The chain combines TRBV12-3 or TRBV12-4 with TRBJ2-7; 7 bases match TRBD1. The J call is uncertain, as TRBJ2-5 better fits the DNA end. The CDR3 is 13 residues long. The CDR3: CASNGDSQETQYF. DNA of the CDR3: TGTGCCAGCAACGGGGACAGCCAGGAGACCCAGTACTTC.

This chain links TRBV29-1 with TRBJ2-1, with 12 nucleotides matching TRBD2. The end of the DNA aligns better with TRBJ2-7, so the J call may be wrong. Germline CDR1 is SQVTM and CDR2 is ANQGSEA. The CDR3 has 18 residues. The chain's CDR3 is CSAAGSSGGALGYNEQYF. The CDR3 DNA is TGCAGCGCTGCGGGGTCTAGCGGGGGGGCTTTGGGATACAATGAGCAGTACTTC.

The genes are TRBV12-3 or TRBV12-4 and TRBJ2-1; 15 nucleotides match TRBD2. This CDR3 contains 17 residues. With 7 bases clipped from V and 7 bases from J, the junction kept 11 bases outside the gene matches. The chain's CDR3 is CASKASTGTSGRNEQFF. In DNA form, the CDR3 reads TGTGCCAGCAAGGCCTCAACCGGGACTAGCGGGAGGAATGAGCAGTTCTTC.

The chain couples TRBV27 to TRBJ1-2; D is undetermined. The germline V gene encodes CDR1 MNHEY and CDR2 SMNVEV (reference sequence). Trimming left V 5 bases short and J 7 bases short, with 14 bases between. There are 13 residues in the CDR3. The CDR3 reads CASSVGSTRGYTF. The CDR3 nucleotides read TGTGCCAGCAGTGTAGGCAGTACGCGTGGCTACACCTTC.

CDR3 region: CASSQDRASRRTQYF. DNA for the CDR3: TGTGCCAGCAGCCAAGATAGGGCTAGCCGGCGTACGCAGTATTTT. V is TRBV3-1 and J is TRBJ2-3, with D possibly being TRBD2 (5 bases). This CDR3 is 15 amino acids long. The germline V and J ends were trimmed by 0 bases and 8 bases, with 15 bases remaining between them. The germline CDR1 and CDR2 sequences are LGHDT and YNNKEL (reference sequence).

The chain couples TRBV4-2 to TRBJ2-1; a weak D match, TRBD1 (7 bases). The CDR3 runs 15 residues. V dropped 1 base and J dropped 6 bases, with 13 bases sitting between them. The germline V gene encodes CDR1 LGHNA and CDR2 YNFKEQ. The CDR3 DNA is TGTGCCAGCAGCCAAGTTACCCAGGGGGGCAATGAGCAGTTCTTC. It yields the protein CASSQVTQGGNEQFF.

This chain links TRBV7-9 with TRBJ2-1; D not resolved. The V gene lost 6 bases and the J gene lost 0 bases, with 12 bases spanning the gap. The CDR3 has 15 amino acids. CDR1 and CDR2 (germline): SEHNR, FQNEAQ (reference sequence). CDR3 DNA: TGTGCCAGCAGTTTTCCTTGGGGCTCCTACAATGAGCAGTTCTTC. Amino acid sequence: CASSFPWGSYNEQFF.

The chain joins TRBV5-1 to TRBJ1-5; D not certain. The germline gives CDR1 SGHRS, CDR2 YFSETQ. The CDR3 consists of 16 residues. V gave up 0 bases and J gave up 6 bases, with 16 bases separating them. CDR3 nucleotides: TGCGCCAGCAGCTTGGACGGCGGGGTAGGAGGTCAGCCCCAGCATTTT. Encoded protein: CASSLDGGVGGQPQHF.

The chain employs TRBV28 and TRBJ2-1; D might be TRBD1 (7 bases). The CDR3 contains 17 residues. Trimming pared 1 base from V and 5 bases from J, leaving 18 bases between. Germline V gene data show CDR1 as MDHEN and CDR2 as SYDVKM. The DNA for the CDR3 is TGTGCCAGCAGTTTATCTGGGGCGCAGGGGGGTGACAATGAGCAGTTCTTC. Translating it yields CASSLSGAQGGDNEQFF.

The chain is built from TRBV27 and TRBJ2-1; D is uncertain. This CDR3 spans 15 amino acids. V lost 0 bases to trimming and J lost 2 bases, with 8 bases between them. CDR1 and CDR2 (germline): MNHEY, SMNVEV (reference sequence). CDR3 DNA sequence: TGTGCCAGCAGTTTATCCAACCCCACCTACAATGAGCAGTTCTTC. Amino acids: CASSLSNPTYNEQFF.

This chain uses TRBV25-1 with TRBJ1-1, with a tentative D call TRBD1 (5 bases). Trimming removed 2 bases from V and 5 bases from J, with 15 bases in between. Per the germline V gene, CDR1 is MGHDK and CDR2 is SYGVNS. This CDR3 has 15 residues. The CDR3 DNA follows: TGTGCCAGCAGTGAAACGGGGGGTGAGGGAACTGAAGCTTTCTTT. It encodes CASSETGGEGTEAFF.

The chain employs TRBV9 and TRBJ2-1; perhaps D is TRBD1 or TRBD2 (5 bases each). V gave up 0 bases and J gave up 8 bases, with 9 bases separating them. This CDR3 comprises 13 residues. Germline values: CDR1 SGDLS, CDR2 YYNGEE. CDR3 nucleotide sequence: TGTGCCAGCAGCGTAGCGGGGCTTTATGAGCAGTTCTTC. Translation gives CASSVAGLYEQFF.

This clonotype was seen more than once but under ten times. The V gene is TRBV12-3 or TRBV12-4, the J gene TRBJ1-4, with 9 bases fitting TRBD1. With 7 bases clipped from V and 8 bases from J, the junction kept 8 bases outside the gene matches. This CDR3 comprises 14 residues. DNA for the CDR3: TGTGCCAGCAATACCGGGACAGGGAGGGAAAAACTGTTTTTT. Encoded protein: CASNTGTGREKLFF.

The V call is TRBV11-2, the J call TRBJ2-1; 10 nucleotides match TRBD2. The CDR3 covers 16 residues. Germline V gives CDR1 SGHAT, CDR2 FQNNGV. V was clipped by 5 bases and J by 4 bases; unmatched bases: 8. The CDR3 region has the DNA TGTGCCAGCAGCATCGCCTCTAGCGGGGGATACAATGAGCAGTTCTTC. It encodes CASSIASSGGYNEQFF. The whole variable domain, filled in from reference TRBV11-2 and TRBJ2-1, reads EAGVAQSPRYKIIEKRQSVAFWCNPISGHATLYWYQQILGQGPKLLIQFQNNGVVDDSQLPKDRFSAERLKGVDSTLKIQPAKLEDSAVYLCASSIASSGGYNEQFFGPGTRLTVL.

This clonotype showed up just a few times. The V and J genes are TRBV6-2 or TRBV6-3 and TRBJ2-3; tentatively, D is TRBD2 (6 bases). Trimming removed 7 bases at V and 0 bases at J, with 14 bases between. This CDR3 region has 15 residues. Germline CDR1 reads MNHEY; CDR2 reads SVGEGT. The CDR3 coding sequence is TGTGCCAGCACCCCATCGAGCGGGAGCACAGATACGCAGTATTTT. Translating gives CASTPSSGSTDTQYF.

The table lists this clonotype with a few counts. V usage is TRBV25-1 and J usage is TRBJ2-5; D is perhaps TRBD2 (5 bases). CDR3 length: 14 residues. Germline loops: CDR1 MGHDK, CDR2 SYGVNS. V shed 7 bases and J shed 2 bases, with 14 bases lying between them. CDR3: CASTSPGFQETQYF. The DNA for the CDR3 is TGTGCCAGCACCTCCCCGGGATTTCAAGAGACCCAGTACTTC.

The chain uses TRBV20-1 and TRBJ2-3, with 9 bases that match TRBD2. V lost 1 base and J lost 5; bases outside the gene matches: 13. The CDR3 is 17 amino acids. Germline assignment: CDR1 DFQATT and CDR2 SNEGSKA (reference sequence). The CDR3 DNA reads as TGCAGTGCTAGAGGTCCCAGGGCGGGGGGGCGAGTAGATACGCAGTATTTT. Residues: CSARGPRAGGRVDTQYF.

The V call is TRBV7-3, the J call TRBJ2-1, with TRBD2 matching over 8 bases. Germline trimming cut 3 bases from V and 0 bases from J; bases unmatched to any gene: 7. The CDR3 loop spans 17 amino acids. The germline gives CDR1 SGHTA, CDR2 FQGTGA. CDR3 sequence (DNA): TGTGCCAGCAGCTTGATTCCACTAGCGGACTCCTACAATGAGCAGTTCTTC. Encoded protein: CASSLIPLADSYNEQFF.

This clonotype was seen more than once but under ten times. The gene calls are TRBV7-6 and TRBJ2-2, with D unclear. Trimming cost V 4 bases and J 6 bases, with 6 bases left between them. Per germline, CDR1 SGHVS and CDR2 FNYEAQ. There are 12 residues in the CDR3. The chain's CDR3 is CASSSAAGELFF. The CDR3 DNA reads as TGTGCCAGCAGCTCGGCCGCCGGGGAGCTGTTTTTT. The full variable domain, its missing parts supplied by reference TRBV7-6 and TRBJ2-2, is GAGVSQSPRYKVTKRGQDVALRCDPISGHVSLYWYRQALGQGPEFLTYFNYEAQQDKSGLPNDRFSAERPEGSISTLTIQRTEQRDSAMYRCASSSAAGELFFGEGSRLTVL.